The T cell receptor (beta chain) under discussion was sequenced for a study of monozygotic twins with inflammatory bowel disease. The CDR3 is 14 residues long. Germline CDR1 is SGHRS and CDR2 is YFSETQ. Regarding the study as a whole: Similarity of repertoires did not differ between concordant and discordant twins, possibly from limited power. Healthy co-twins had higher TCRbeta inverse Simpson diversity than their IBD twins.

For this clonotype: The antigen remains unidentified.

The quantity of total RNA per TCR library was roughly 3,300 ng. Researchers used template switching to add UMIs featuring a 6-nucleotide sample barcode. TCRdb re-called the 5' RACE reads; every CDR3 protein appears as one record, without DNA. The sample yields fewer than 400,000 distinct CDR3 sequences, of which the top ten take up 5.6%. Sequenced material: blood. V usage is TRBV5-1 and J usage is TRBJ1-1; TCRdb reports TRBD1, a call that lacks DNA to check it against. The TCR was taken from a human donor with ulcerative colitis or Crohn's disease, or a healthy co-twin of an affected twin (not recorded which). CDR3 region: CASSPGRLNTEAFF.